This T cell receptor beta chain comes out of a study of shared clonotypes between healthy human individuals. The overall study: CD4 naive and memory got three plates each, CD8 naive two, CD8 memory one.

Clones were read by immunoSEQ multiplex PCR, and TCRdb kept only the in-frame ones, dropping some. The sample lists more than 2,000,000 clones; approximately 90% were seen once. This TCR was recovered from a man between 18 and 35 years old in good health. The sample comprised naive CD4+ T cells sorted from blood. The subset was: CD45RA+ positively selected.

CDR3 bases: TGTGCCAGCTCGACGGGGGACAGGACATACAATGAGCAGTTCTTC. It encodes CASSTGDRTYNEQFF. The genes are TRBV28 and TRBJ2-1; 8 nucleotides line up with TRBD1. CDR1 and CDR2 (germline): MDHEN, SYDVKM. The CDR3 length is 15 residues. Trimming at V came to 8 bases and at J to 4 bases, leaving 10 bases not matched to a gene.